The next 26 T cell receptor beta chains were all read from a single sample in a study of blood T cell repertoires in COVID-19. The method was immunoSEQ multiplex PCR; TCRdb's version includes in-frame clones alone and lacks a portion of them. The repertoire includes about 150,000 clones, roughly 80% of them detected once, and around 7% sits in the top ten. Material for sequencing was PBMCs or T cells enriched from blood (not recorded which). The receptors were gathered from a man aged 45-65 years who had recovered from COVID-19.

This clone was counted a few times. The V call is TRBV3-1 (or the pseudogene TRBV3-2), the J call TRBJ2-6, with D maybe TRBD1 (6 bases). CDR1 and CDR2 from the germline V gene are LGHDT and YNNKEL (reference sequence). The CDR3 length is 17 residues. Trimming shortened V by 0 bases and J by 0 bases, and 9 bases separated the two germline ends. CDR3 loop: CASSQDRGSSGANVLTF. Written as DNA, the CDR3 is TGTGCCAGCAGCCAAGATAGGGGGTCCTCTGGGGCCAACGTCCTGACTTTC.

The chain is built from TRBV7-8 and TRBJ1-1, with D perhaps TRBD1 (6 bases). V gave up 5 bases and J gave up 4 bases, with 14 bases separating them. Germline-derived CDR1 and CDR2 are SGHVS and FQNEAQ. The CDR3 loop spans 14 amino acids. CDR3 coding DNA: TGTGCCAGCAGCCTCCGTCCAGGGGTCACTGAAGCTTTCTTT. This translates into CASSLRPGVTEAFF. Full variable domain (missing parts from reference TRBV7-8 and TRBJ1-1): GAGVSQSPRYKVAKRGQDVALRCDPISGHVSLFWYQQALGQGPEFLTYFQNEAQLDKSGLPSDRFFAERPEGSVSTLKIQRTQQEDSAVYLCASSLRPGVTEAFFGQGTRLTVV.

The rearrangement uses TRBV4-3 and TRBJ1-4, with TRBD1 as a possible D gene (6 bases). The CDR3 has 16 residues. Germline CDR1 and CDR2: LGHNA and YSLEER. V was pared by 4 bases and J by 5 bases, with 17 bases between. CDR3 amino acids: CASSRNTGTSNEKLFF. CDR3 in DNA: TGCGCCAGCAGCCGGAATACCGGGACATCGAATGAAAAACTGTTTTTT.

The V and J genes are TRBV2 and TRBJ2-7, with a possible D match to TRBD1 (5 bases). This CDR3 is 12 amino acids long. V shed 6 bases and J shed 2 bases, with 8 bases lying between them. The germline V gene encodes CDR1 SNHLY and CDR2 FYNNEI. The CDR3 here is CASRDIPYEQYF. CDR3 DNA sequence: TGTGCCAGCAGGGACATTCCCTACGAGCAGTACTTC.

This chain connects TRBV19 to TRBJ1-5; 7 nucleotides align to TRBD1. This CDR3 has 16 amino acids. The V and J ends lost 7 bases and 6 bases, in that order; junction bases with no gene match: 15. Looked up from germline, CDR1 is LNHDA and CDR2 is SQIVND (reference sequence). The CDR3 nucleotides are TGTGCCAGTAAGACGGAGGGGGCTCGCGGTCTTCAGCCCCAGCATTTT. Protein: CASKTEGARGLQPQHF.

The CDR3 here is CAIRGVNTEAFF. The CDR3 DNA follows: TGTGCCATCAGGGGAGTAAACACTGAAGCTTTCTTT. The V gene is TRBV10-3, the J gene TRBJ1-1; no clear D gene. V was trimmed by 6 bases and J by 2 bases, leaving 7 bases between them. Germline assignment: CDR1 ENHRY and CDR2 SYGVKD. This CDR3 spans 12 amino acids.

This clone appeared a few times. V usage is TRBV6-1 and J usage is TRBJ1-6; tentative D call: TRBD1 (6 bases). Germline lookup yields CDR1 MNHNS and CDR2 SASEGT. CDR3 length: 15 amino acids. V lost 3 bases and J lost 5, with 11 bases in between. CDR3 nucleotide sequence: TGTGCCAGCAGTGATGGGCAGGGGAATAATTCACCCCTCCACTTT. Translated: CASSDGQGNNSPLHF.

A remark on this clone: One base away lies a much larger clone, so this may be a sequencing read error. The V and J genes are TRBV12-3 or TRBV12-4 and TRBJ2-7; D uncertain. Trimming shortened V by 5 bases and J by 3 bases, and 5 bases separated the two germline ends. The CDR3 loop spans 11 amino acids. CDR3 residues: CASSASYEQYF. Here the CDR3 DNA reads TGTGCCAGCAGTGCCAGCTACGAGCAGTACTTC.

The chain is built from TRBV6-2 or TRBV6-3 and TRBJ2-7; D might be TRBD2 (6 bases). CDR1 MNHEY and CDR2 SVGEGT come from the germline V gene. Trimming took off 5 bases at V and 0 bases at J, with 11 bases between the two ends. The CDR3 runs 14 residues. CDR3: CASSQGTHSYEQYF. DNA of the CDR3: TGTGCCAGCAGTCAAGGGACTCACTCCTACGAGCAGTACTTC.

The genes are TRBV19 and TRBJ2-1; TRBD1 matches 10 bases. The CDR3 runs to 14 residues. V shed 9 bases, J shed 5 bases, and the junction held 7 bases outside the gene matches. Germline V gene sequence: CDR1 LNHDA, CDR2 SQIVND (reference sequence). The CDR3 bases are TGTGCCAGCCTGGACAGGGGGAAAAACAATGAGCAGTTCTTC. Amino acids: CASLDRGKNNEQFF.

The chain has TRBV15 and TRBJ1-5; tentative D call: TRBD1 (6 bases). CDR3 length equals 14 residues. The germline V gene encodes CDR1 LNHNV and CDR2 YYDKDF (reference sequence). Trimming stripped 6 bases from V and 7 bases from J, with 16 bases between. Written as DNA, the CDR3 is TGTGCCACCAGTATAAGCGGGGGCGGACAGCCCCAGCATTTT. Its translation is CATSISGGGQPQHF.

The J gene is TRBJ2-7, the V gene TRBV11-3, with 8 bases that match TRBD1. The CDR3 is 15 amino acids. Germline-derived CDR1 and CDR2 are SGHNT and YENEEA. The junction had 10 bases not matched to a gene; V was cut back by 5 bases and J by 4 bases. The CDR3 loop reads CASSSFQGARYEQYF. For the CDR3, the DNA is TGTGCCAGCAGCAGCTTCCAGGGGGCGCGATACGAGCAGTACTTC.

The J gene is TRBJ2-3, the V gene TRBV20-1, with 10 bases identical to TRBD1. Looked up from germline, CDR1 is DFQATT and CDR2 is SNEGSKA (reference sequence). The CDR3 totals 15 residues. Losses at the gene ends were 3 bases for V and 3 bases for J; bases not matched to a gene: 6. The CDR3, as DNA: TGCAGTGCTAGTGGGACAGGGGTATGGACAGATACGCAGTATTTT. Translated, it gives CSASGTGVWTDTQYF.

This clone has more than one count but fewer than ten. The DNA of the CDR3 is TGTGCCAGCAGCCAACCTGGGGAGGGGAGTGAGCAGTACTTC. Encoded protein: CASSQPGEGSEQYF. The V gene is TRBV4-2, the J gene TRBJ2-7; 7 nucleotides line up with TRBD2. Trimming at V came to 2 bases and at J to 7 bases, leaving 8 bases not matched to a gene. Germline loops: CDR1 LGHNA, CDR2 YNFKEQ. CDR3 length: 14 residues.

CDR3 nucleotide sequence: TGTGCCAGCAGTGTATTAGGACAGGGTGCCGGGGAGCTGTTTTTT. Protein: CASSVLGQGAGELFF. V and J are TRBV2 and TRBJ2-2; 8 nucleotides agree with TRBD1. Germline trimming cut 4 bases from V and 6 bases from J; bases unmatched to any gene: 7. This CDR3 contains 15 residues. Germline V gives CDR1 SNHLY, CDR2 FYNNEI.

V is TRBV18 and J is TRBJ1-2, with unresolved D. Germline CDR1 and CDR2: KGHSH and LQKENI. CDR3 length: 10 residues. The V end lost 8 bases, the J end lost 11 bases, and 12 bases lay between the germline ends. CDR3: CASRGDRYTF. The CDR3 DNA reads as TGTGCCAGCCGGGGTGATAGGTACACCTTC.

The V gene is TRBV2, the J gene TRBJ1-5; perhaps TRBD1 as D (5 bases). The CDR3 loop spans 16 amino acids. Germline V lookup: CDR1 SNHLY, CDR2 FYNNEI. Between the trimmed V and J ends, which lost 4 bases and 2 bases, there was a span of 15 bases. Here the CDR3 reads CASSVWRGSGNQPQHF. The CDR3 nucleotides read TGTGCCAGCAGTGTTTGGCGGGGGTCGGGCAATCAGCCCCAGCATTTT.

The chain combines TRBV6-5 with TRBJ2-2; D not certain. Deletions cut 6 bases from V and 1 base from J, with 6 bases between. The CDR3 spans 13 residues. Germline assignment: CDR1 MNHEY and CDR2 SVGAGI. CDR3 protein: CASSPRNTGELFF. As DNA, the CDR3 is TGTGCCAGCAGCCCCAGGAACACCGGGGAGCTGTTTTTT.

This chain links TRBV29-1 with TRBJ1-2, with TRBD1 as a possible D gene (6 bases). Germline CDR1 and CDR2: SQVTM and ANQGSEA. Trimming cost V 7 bases and J 8 bases, with 23 bases left between them. The CDR3 runs to 14 residues. Here the CDR3 reads CSAVEQGNFQGYTF. The CDR3 DNA reads as TGCAGCGCTGTGGAACAGGGAAATTTTCAGGGCTACACCTTC.

The chain joins TRBV5-8 to TRBJ1-1; no reliable D call. This CDR3 spans 13 amino acids. The V end was cut by 1 base, the J end by 1 base, with 5 bases between. Germline CDR1 is SGHTS and CDR2 is YDEGEE. CDR3 residues: CASSLFWNTEAFF. The DNA of the CDR3 is TGTGCCAGCAGCTTGTTCTGGAACACTGAAGCTTTCTTT.

The rearrangement links TRBV7-2 to TRBJ2-7, with TRBD1 matching 10 bases. Germline trimming cut 2 bases from V and 5 bases from J; bases unmatched to any gene: 6. The germline gives CDR1 SGHTA, CDR2 FQGNSA. The CDR3 is made up of 15 amino acids. The CDR3 nucleotides are TGTGCCAGCAGCTTATTAGGGACAGGGGTTGACGAGCAGTACTTC. Its protein is CASSLLGTGVDEQYF.

This clone was observed a handful of times. The rearrangement links TRBV29-1 to TRBJ1-2, with D uncertain. Germline values: CDR1 SQVTM, CDR2 ANQGSEA. V was pared by 5 bases and J by 2 bases, with 9 bases between. This CDR3 spans 12 amino acids. The CDR3 region is CSVSPGNYGYTF. CDR3 DNA: TGCAGCGTTTCCCCAGGAAACTATGGCTACACCTTC. Filled out from reference TRBV29-1 and TRBJ1-2, the complete variable domain reads SAVISQKPSRDICQRGTSLTIQCQVDSQVTMMFWYRQQPGQSLTLIATANQGSEATYESGFVIDKFPISRPNLTFSTLTVSNMSPEDSSIYLCSVSPGNYGYTFGSGTRLTVV.

J is TRBJ1-2 and V is TRBV10-3, with TRBD1 as a possible D gene (5 bases). Germline V gene lookup returns CDR1 ENHRY and CDR2 SYGVKD. V was pared by 0 bases and J by 6 bases, with 14 bases between. The CDR3 sequence is 15 residues long. CDR3 region: CAISESGGTSDGYTF. The CDR3, as DNA: TGTGCCATCAGTGAGTCGGGAGGGACCTCCGATGGCTACACCTTC.

This sequence joins TRBV7-2 and TRBJ2-5; weak D call: TRBD1 (5 bases). This CDR3 contains 15 residues. Germline V lookup: CDR1 SGHTA, CDR2 FQGNSA. The V end was cut by 7 bases, the J end by 1 base, with 16 bases between. The CDR3 spells CASTKSTAIQETQYF. For the CDR3, the DNA is TGTGCCAGCACAAAGTCGACAGCAATCCAAGAGACCCAGTACTTC.

The rearrangement uses TRBV5-1 and TRBJ1-2, with D perhaps matching TRBD1 (6 bases). CDR1 and CDR2 (germline): SGHRS, YFSETQ. V shed 3 bases and J shed 6 bases, with 9 bases lying between them. There are 12 residues in the CDR3. The CDR3 loop reads CASSSQGDGYTF. DNA of the CDR3: TGCGCCAGCAGCTCACAGGGAGATGGCTACACCTTC.

The chain couples TRBV7-3 to TRBJ2-1; TRBD2 matches 8 bases. The ends lost 2 bases at V and 8 bases at J; junction bases unmatched: 11. CDR1 and CDR2 (germline): SGHTA, FQGTGA. This CDR3 contains 16 residues. CDR3 bases: TGTGCCAGCAGCTTATTGGGGACTAGTGGGCCCTATGAGCAGTTCTTC. Its translation: CASSLLGTSGPYEQFF.